A selection of T cell receptor beta chains follows, all from one sample in a study of chronic HIV infection and antiretroviral therapy. From the 5' RACE reads, TCRdb called clonotypes with MiXCR, one entry per CDR3 protein. Of about 38,000 distinct CDR3 sequences in the sample, around 8.7% are singletons; the top ten hold approximately 2.6%. Sequences were obtained from peripheral blood. These receptors came from an adult who had HIV and had not received antiretroviral therapy, or was an uninfected healthy control (not recorded which). The CDR3 runs from the conserved cysteine through the conserved F or W.

V gene: TRBV20-1; CDR3 protein: CSAEREGGTGELFF
V gene: TRBV20-1; CDR3 protein: CSARAGTDTQYF
V gene: TRBV11-2; CDR3 protein: CASSGLAGVREQYF
V gene: TRBV7-9; CDR3 protein: CASSPNIPDTQYF
V gene: TRBV7-2; CDR3 protein: CASSPGLNNEQFF
V gene: TRBV6-1; CDR3 protein: CASSELYTEDYGYTF
V gene: TRBV20-1; CDR3 protein: CSARDPQTETFF
V gene: TRBV28; CDR3 protein: CASSVLNGQVYNEQFF
V gene: TRBV29-1; CDR3 protein: CSVDSSASGRIEQFF
V gene: TRBV5-1; CDR3 protein: CASSLQRDTEQYF
V gene: TRBV20-1; CDR3 protein: CSAVTGIRSPLHF
V gene: TRBV5-6; CDR3 protein: CASSHRGGSNQPQHF
V gene: TRBV29-1; CDR3 protein: CSVEESGRSYNEQFF
V gene: TRBV27; CDR3 protein: CASSSTGPYEQYF
V gene: TRBV5-5; CDR3 protein: CASSLSGEESPLHF
V gene: TRBV20-1; CDR3 protein: CSAKNSGRSEQYF
V gene: TRBV28; CDR3 protein: CASSLGVRGEQFF
V gene: TRBV20-1; CDR3 protein: CSALVSGSKNIQYF
V gene: TRBV27; CDR3 protein: CASSPGTTQYF
V gene: TRBV28; CDR3 protein: CASRSRKLGTEAFF
V gene: TRBV20-1; CDR3 protein: CSATAGTRDYGYTF
V gene: TRBV6-5; CDR3 protein: CASSRDRGRYEQFF
V gene: TRBV6-1; CDR3 protein: CASRSRTYNVITEAFF
V gene: TRBV7-2; CDR3 protein: CASSLSGRSLFF
V gene: TRBV28; CDR3 protein: CASSLSQGNKNIQYF
V gene: TRBV2; CDR3 protein: CASSEYFSAQETQYF
V gene: TRBV5-4; CDR3 protein: CASSSSGGYEQYF
V gene: TRBV5-5; CDR3 protein: CASSLKPGTGYGYTF
V gene: TRBV6-2/TRBV6-3; CDR3 protein: CASRRTTSGRATDTQYF
V gene: TRBV20-1; CDR3 protein: CSAKETALGTIYF
V gene: TRBV28; CDR3 protein: CASTNLPGQLPEAFF
V gene: TRBV7-2; CDR3 protein: CASSPPGDPGNTVYF
V gene: TRBV7-9; CDR3 protein: CASSLWRGTPTYEQYF
V gene: TRBV10-3; CDR3 protein: CAISVRGQSYGYTF
V gene: TRBV2; CDR3 protein: CASSDTRTNNQPQHF
V gene: TRBV11-2; CDR3 protein: CASTLAGTSYEQYF
V gene: TRBV7-2; CDR3 protein: CASSLGGGNTEAFF
V gene: TRBV4-1; CDR3 protein: CASSQGLLAKRGNQPQHF
V gene: TRBV28; CDR3 protein: CASSPTGGRVSGANVLTF
V gene: TRBV7-3; CDR3 protein: CASSSLDRNNEQFF
V gene: TRBV9; CDR3 protein: CASSVGHSNQPQHF